Presented here are 26 T cell receptor beta chains from one specimen sequenced in a study of blood T cell repertoires in COVID-19. The data were produced by immunoSEQ multiplex PCR, yet TCRdb's version contains in-frame clones alone and is incomplete. The data hold 300,000 or so clones, with about 89% observed a single time. Material: peripheral blood. These receptors all stem from a man younger than 35 who had recovered from COVID-19.

The gene calls are TRBV30 and TRBJ1-2, with 7 bases aligning to TRBD1. Per germline, CDR1 GTSNPN and CDR2 SVGIG (reference sequence). The CDR3 spans 14 residues. V was clipped by 4 bases and J by 3 bases; unmatched bases: 8. The CDR3 region is CAWKPAGTDYGYTF. The CDR3 bases are TGTGCCTGGAAACCCGCCGGGACAGACTATGGCTACACCTTC.

This chain connects TRBV7-9 to TRBJ1-5, with a possible D match to TRBD1 (6 bases). Trimming cost V 3 bases and J 7 bases, with 10 bases left between them. Per germline, CDR1 SEHNR and CDR2 FQNEAQ (reference sequence). The CDR3 spans 13 residues. DNA of the CDR3: TGTGCCAGCAGCTTGTCACAGGGACAGCCCCAGCATTTT. This gives the protein CASSLSQGQPQHF.

DNA of the CDR3: TGTGCCAGCAGCTCCACAGGCTCCTCTGGAAACACCATATATTTT. This codes for CASSSTGSSGNTIYF. The chain links TRBV13 to TRBJ1-3; D may be TRBD1 (5 bases). V was clipped by 4 bases and J by 0 bases, with 10 bases between them. CDR3 length equals 15 residues. Per the germline V gene, CDR1 is PRHDT and CDR2 is FYEKMQ (reference sequence). The whole variable domain, remainder taken from reference TRBV13 and TRBJ1-3, is AAGVIQSPRHLIKEKRETATLKCYPIPRHDTVYWYQQGPGQDPQFLISFYEKMQSDKGSIPDRFSAQQFSDYHSELNMSSLELGDSALYFCASSSTGSSGNTIYFGEGSWLTVV.

This rearrangement joins TRBV30 to TRBJ1-4, with 9 bases aligning to TRBD1. J was trimmed by 7 bases and V by 2 bases; bases with no gene match: 8. This CDR3 is 15 amino acids long. CDR1 is GTSNPN, CDR2 SVGIG, per germline (reference sequence). The CDR3 bases are TGTGCCTGGAGTTTACCGGGACAGGGACTTGAAAAACTGTTTTTT. It translates to CAWSLPGQGLEKLFF. Supplemented by reference TRBV30 and TRBJ1-4, the full variable domain reads SQTIHQWPATLVQPVGSPLSLECTVEGTSNPNLYWYRQAAGRGLQLLFYSVGIGQISSEVPQNLSASRPQDRQFILSSKKLLLSDSGFYLCAWSLPGQGLEKLFFGSGTQLSVL.

The genes are TRBV12-3 or TRBV12-4 and TRBJ2-2; tentatively, D is TRBD1 (6 bases). Trimming removed 6 bases from V and 8 bases from J, with 10 bases in between. The CDR3 sequence is 12 residues long. The DNA of the CDR3 is TGTGCCAGCAGCTCTACAGGGGGGGAGCTGTTTTTT. The encoded protein is CASSSTGGELFF.

The chain carries TRBV6-6 and TRBJ1-4; 8 bases line up with TRBD1. The V gene's germline CDR1 is MNHNY and CDR2 SVGAGI (reference sequence). With V trimmed by 7 bases and J by 2 bases, 9 bases remained unmatched. CDR3 length: 16 residues. The CDR3 loop reads CASNHPTGATNEKLFF. The CDR3 nucleotides are TGTGCCAGCAACCACCCGACAGGGGCGACTAATGAAAAACTGTTTTTT.

V is TRBV9 and J is TRBJ2-7; D ambiguous. The CDR3 consists of 16 residues. Trimming cost V 0 bases and J 3 bases, with 16 bases left between them. The germline V gene encodes CDR1 SGDLS and CDR2 YYNGEE. This CDR3 reads CASSVGITAANYEQYF. The CDR3 DNA is TGTGCCAGCAGCGTAGGTATCACAGCAGCAAACTACGAGCAGTACTTC.

The chain combines TRBV24-1 with TRBJ2-1; 9 bases are a match to TRBD2. Germline-derived CDR1 and CDR2 are KGHDR and SFDVKD. With 0 bases clipped from V and 7 bases from J, the junction kept 3 bases outside the gene matches. The CDR3 is 15 residues long. The CDR3 is CATSDLSSGTNEQFF. CDR3 nucleotide sequence: TGTGCCACCAGTGATTTGTCTAGCGGGACGAATGAGCAGTTCTTC.

The chain recombines TRBV2 with TRBJ1-1, with D perhaps TRBD1 (6 bases). V lost 4 bases and J 5 bases, leaving 11 bases between the germline ends. Germline V gene data show CDR1 as SNHLY and CDR2 as FYNNEI. The CDR3 contains 13 residues. CDR3 loop: CASSGDDRTEAFF. CDR3 sequence (DNA): TGTGCCAGCAGTGGAGACGACAGGACTGAAGCTTTCTTT.

V gene TRBV7-2 combines with J gene TRBJ2-7; D is unresolved. V was pared by 4 bases and J by 3 bases, with 16 bases between. Germline assignment: CDR1 SGHTA and CDR2 FQGNSA. CDR3 size: 15 residues. CDR3 in amino acids: CASSSLGQRLYEQYF. CDR3 nucleotides: TGTGCCAGCAGCTCACTTGGCCAGAGACTCTACGAGCAGTACTTC.

J is TRBJ1-2 and V is TRBV19; 8 bases are shared with TRBD1. Trimming removed 9 bases from V and 4 bases from J; junction bases left unmatched: 10. The CDR3 has 14 residues. Per germline, CDR1 LNHDA and CDR2 SQIVND (reference sequence). The CDR3 sequence is CASRNGQGLYGYTF. In DNA form, the CDR3 reads TGTGCCAGCAGAAATGGACAGGGCCTCTATGGCTACACCTTC.

This clone was observed once. This rearrangement joins TRBV3-1 (or the pseudogene TRBV3-2) to TRBJ2-3; 7 nucleotides match TRBD1. V gave up 3 bases and J gave up 1 base; unmatched junction bases: 7. The germline V gene encodes CDR1 LGHDT and CDR2 YNNKEL (reference sequence). The CDR3 loop spans 16 amino acids. CDR3 protein: CASSHLRGQGTDTQYF. CDR3 DNA: TGTGCCAGCAGCCACTTGAGGGGGCAGGGCACAGATACGCAGTATTTT.

The CDR3 region has the DNA TGTGCCAGCAGTCTTCAGGGGGCGGGTGGCTACACCTTC. It translates to CASSLQGAGGYTF. The rearrangement uses TRBV12-3 or TRBV12-4 and TRBJ1-2; 8 bases align to TRBD1. After removal of 5 bases from V and 7 bases from J, the junction contained 6 bases not matched to a gene. This CDR3 is built from 13 residues.

The J gene is TRBJ1-5, the V gene TRBV6-5; no reliable D call. V lost 10 bases and J lost 0, with 4 bases in between. Germline CDR1 is MNHEY and CDR2 is SVGAGI. The CDR3 totals 11 residues. In nucleotides, the CDR3 is TGTGCCATCGGTAGCAATCAGCCCCAGCATTTT. It codes for CAIGSNQPQHF.

The chain couples TRBV19 to TRBJ2-1; TRBD2 agrees at 11 bases. CDR3 size: 15 residues. V trimming: 5 bases; J trimming: 4 bases; junction bases outside the gene matches: 4. CDR1 is LNHDA, CDR2 SQIVND, per germline (reference sequence). CDR3 bases: TGTGCCAGTAGTCTCGGGACTAGCGGATACAATGAGCAGTTCTTC. Translation: CASSLGTSGYNEQFF.

The chain is built from TRBV6-5 and TRBJ1-5; no clear D gene. This CDR3 is 13 amino acids long. From germline, CDR1 is MNHEY and CDR2 SVGAGI. V was pared by 5 bases and J by 5 bases, with 10 bases between. The DNA for the CDR3 is TGTGCCAGCAGTCCCTCCGGGTATCAGCCCCAGCATTTT. This sequence encodes CASSPSGYQPQHF.

The V call is TRBV7-2, the J call TRBJ2-2, with TRBD1 matching over 11 bases. Trimming at V came to 5 bases and at J to 5 bases, leaving 7 bases not matched to a gene. The CDR3 is 16 residues long. The germline V gene encodes CDR1 SGHTA and CDR2 FQGNSA. In DNA, the CDR3 is TGTGCCAGCAGCAGAGGACAGGGGGCGCGGACCGGGGAGCTGTTTTTT. It yields the protein CASSRGQGARTGELFF.

The gene calls are TRBV6-5 and TRBJ1-6, with TRBD1 as a possible D gene (5 bases). The germline gives CDR1 MNHEY, CDR2 SVGAGI. The CDR3 contains 15 residues. V gave up 0 bases and J gave up 7 bases, with 10 bases separating them. The CDR3, as DNA: TGTGCCAGCAGTTACTCGATGGGGGGAAATTCACCCCTCCACTTT. This translates into CASSYSMGGNSPLHF.

The CDR3 DNA follows: TGTGCCAGCTCACCTGGACAGGGGGACGGAAACACCATATATTTT. Protein: CASSPGQGDGNTIYF. The chain couples TRBV18 to TRBJ1-3; 10 bases map to TRBD1. CDR3 length: 15 amino acids. Trimming took 3 bases from V and 4 from J; bases not matched to a gene: 3. The germline CDR1 and CDR2 sequences are KGHSH and LQKENI. Based on the CDR3 plus reference TRBV18 and TRBJ1-3, the full variable domain is NAGVMQNPRHLVRRRGQEARLRCSPMKGHSHVYWYRQLPEEGLKFMVYLQKENIIDESGMPKERFSAEFPKEGPSILRIQQVVRGDSAAYFCASSPGQGDGNTIYFGEGSWLTVV.

The chain employs TRBV19 and TRBJ1-3; maybe TRBD1 (5 bases). The germline V and J ends were trimmed by 3 bases and 2 bases, with 8 bases remaining between them. This CDR3 contains 14 residues. Germline CDR1 is LNHDA and CDR2 is SQIVND (reference sequence). The CDR3: CASSIRETGNTIYF. Written as DNA, the CDR3 is TGTGCCAGTAGTATCAGGGAAACTGGAAACACCATATATTTT.

The chain combines TRBV12-3 or TRBV12-4 with TRBJ2-1, with D maybe TRBD2 (7 bases). V was pared by 7 bases and J by 9 bases, with 13 bases between. This CDR3 region has 12 residues. DNA of the CDR3: TGTGCCAGCATGAAAGGGGGGGTTGAGCAGTTCTTC. Amino acid sequence: CASMKGGVEQFF.

This clone was picked up one time. V is TRBV18 and J is TRBJ2-1, with 8 bases that match TRBD1. The CDR3 loop spans 14 amino acids. Germline V CDR1 and CDR2: KGHSH, LQKENI. The V segment lost 3 bases and the J segment 9 bases; nucleotides outside the gene matches: 7. CDR3 coding DNA: TGTGCCAGCTCACCGGGACAGGCCAAAGGTGAGCAGTTCTTC. It specifies CASSPGQAKGEQFF.

The rearrangement joins TRBV18 to TRBJ1-1; 9 bases line up with TRBD1. Trimming cost V 3 bases and J 0 bases; bases outside gene matches: 8. The CDR3 consists of 17 residues. The germline gives CDR1 KGHSH, CDR2 LQKENI. The CDR3 DNA reads as TGTGCCAGCTCACCGACAGGGGGAGTTACGATGAACACTGAAGCTTTCTTT. It codes for CASSPTGGVTMNTEAFF.

The genes are TRBV25-1 and TRBJ2-2; D may be TRBD2 (5 bases). The CDR3 is 14 residues long. The ends were cut back, 9 bases at V and 4 bases at J, with 15 bases in the middle. The germline V gene encodes CDR1 MGHDK and CDR2 SYGVNS. In DNA, the CDR3 is TGTGCCAGTCAAGGGAGTCGGGGCACCGGGGAGCTGTTTTTT. It yields the protein CASQGSRGTGELFF.

The CDR3 nucleotides are TGTGCCAGCAAGGACAGGGGGGCGACTGAAGCTTTCTTT. Translation: CASKDRGATEAFF. V gene TRBV3-1 (or the pseudogene TRBV3-2) combines with J gene TRBJ1-1; TRBD1 aligns across 10 bases. V lost 7 bases and J lost 5; bases outside the gene matches: 4. Germline CDR1 reads LGHDT; CDR2 reads YNNKEL (reference sequence). CDR3 length: 13 amino acids.

V is TRBV19 and J is TRBJ1-5; D might be TRBD1 (6 bases). CDR1 is LNHDA, CDR2 SQIVND, per germline (reference sequence). Trimming took off 6 bases at V and 7 bases at J, with 16 bases between the two ends. This CDR3 has 14 residues. The CDR3 DNA is TGTGCCAGTAGGACAGGCGCCTGGGGGCAGCCCCAGCATTTT. Its translation: CASRTGAWGQPQHF.